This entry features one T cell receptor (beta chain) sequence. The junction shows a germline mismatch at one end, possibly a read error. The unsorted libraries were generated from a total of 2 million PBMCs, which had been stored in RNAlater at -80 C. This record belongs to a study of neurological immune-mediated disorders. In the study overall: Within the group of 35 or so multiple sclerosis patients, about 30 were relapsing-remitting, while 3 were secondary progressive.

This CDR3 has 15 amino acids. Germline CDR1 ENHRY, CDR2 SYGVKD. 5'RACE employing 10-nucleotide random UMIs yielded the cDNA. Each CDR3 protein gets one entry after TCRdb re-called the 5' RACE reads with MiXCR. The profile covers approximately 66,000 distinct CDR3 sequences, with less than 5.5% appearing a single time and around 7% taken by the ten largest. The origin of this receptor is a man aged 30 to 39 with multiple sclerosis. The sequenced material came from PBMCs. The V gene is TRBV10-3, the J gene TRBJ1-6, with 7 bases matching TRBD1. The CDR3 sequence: CAISGTGSSSSPLNF. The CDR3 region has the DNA TGTGCCATCAGTGGGACAGGAAGTTCGAGTTCACCCCTCAACTTT.